These 17 T cell receptor beta chains share one sample of origin, sequenced in a study of human T cells and chemical hapten exposure. From the RACE reads, TCRdb called clonotypes with MiXCR, one entry per CDR3 protein. Here the sample spans about 190,000 distinct CDR3 sequences, more than 20% being singletons. Specified time point: patch test 3, about 24 weeks after DPC sensitization. Documented treatment: therapeutic diphenylcyclopropenone sensitization with weekly scalp DPC. This sample comprised whole blood, obtained in connection with sensitization to the hapten diphenylcyclopropenone (DPC). The receptors derive from a woman between 40 and 50 years old with alopecia areata. Some clones in this sample may be carry-over from other donors' samples.

This clonotype has just a few counts. V and J are TRBV5-1 and TRBJ1-4; a possible D gene is TRBD1 (6 bases). Germline V lookup: CDR1 SGHRS, CDR2 YFSETQ. The length of the CDR3 is 15 residues. The V gene lost 4 bases and the J gene lost 0 bases, with 10 bases spanning the gap. The CDR3 is CASSPGTTTNEKLFF. DNA for the CDR3: TGCGCCAGCAGCCCAGGGACAACAACTAATGAAAAACTGTTTTTT. The variable domain in full, completed from reference TRBV5-1 and TRBJ1-4, reads KAGVTQTPRYLIKTRGQQVTLSCSPISGHRSVSWYQQTPGQGLQFLFEYFSETQRNKGNFPGRFSGRQFSNSRSEMNVSTLELGDSALYLCASSPGTTTNEKLFFGSGTQLSVL.

A few counts support this clonotype. This chain links TRBV7-2 with TRBJ2-5; a weak D match, TRBD1 (6 bases). The CDR3 runs to 16 residues. Germline V CDR1 and CDR2: SGHTA, FQGNSA. Between the trimmed V and J ends, which lost 3 bases and 0 bases, there was a span of 14 bases. The DNA for the CDR3 is TGTGCCAGCAGCTTTACAGGGACCTCCTACCAAGAGACCCAGTACTTC. Its translation is CASSFTGTSYQETQYF. Full variable domain (outside the CDR3, taken from reference TRBV7-2 and TRBJ2-5): GAGVSQSPSNKVTEKGKDVELRCDPISGHTALYWYRQSLGQGLEFLIYFQGNSAPDKSGLPSDRFSAERTGGSVSTLTIQRTQQEDSAVYLCASSFTGTSYQETQYFGPGTRLLVL.

This chain uses TRBV28 with TRBJ2-7; 7 bases are a match to TRBD2. Germline CDR1 and CDR2: MDHEN and SYDVKM. V gave up 7 bases and J gave up 3 bases; unmatched junction bases: 15. This CDR3 contains 16 residues. The DNA for the CDR3 is TGTGCCAGCACCCCAGGAGGGGCGGGGGACTACTACGAGCAGTACTTC. It specifies CASTPGGAGDYYEQYF.

In its sample, this clonotype was seen a few times. In nucleotides, the CDR3 is TGTGCCAGCAGTCCATTGGACAGGGCATACACCATATATTTT. Protein product: CASSPLDRAYTIYF. V and J are TRBV6-5 and TRBJ1-3, with 8 bases fitting TRBD1. The CDR3 extends over 14 amino acids. J was trimmed by 8 bases and V by 5 bases; bases with no gene match: 8. Germline CDR1 MNHEY, CDR2 SVGAGI.

The V and J genes are TRBV24-1 and TRBJ2-7; TRBD1 matches at 9 bases. The V gene's germline CDR1 is KGHDR and CDR2 SFDVKD. The CDR3 has 16 amino acids. V lost 4 bases, J lost 1 base, and 7 bases stayed unmatched. CDR3 bases: TGTGCCACCAGTGACCCCACAGGGGGCCCTTCCTACGAGCAGTACTTC. This encodes CATSDPTGGPSYEQYF.

This clonotype was counted only a few times. This rearrangement joins TRBV3-1 to TRBJ2-1, with a weak D call TRBD1 (6 bases). The CDR3 contains 16 residues. Germline CDR1 reads LGHDT; CDR2 reads YNNKEL (reference sequence). The V and J ends lost 0 bases and 4 bases respectively, with 13 bases between them. DNA for the CDR3: TGTGCCAGCAGCCAAGATGCGACAGGATTTTACAATGAGCAGTTCTTC. This encodes CASSQDATGFYNEQFF.

The chain is built from TRBV6-5 and TRBJ2-5; TRBD2 aligns across 12 bases. Germline lookup yields CDR1 MNHEY and CDR2 SVGAGI. The trim removed 2 bases at V and 5 bases at J, leaving 9 bases unmatched. The CDR3 extends over 17 amino acids. The CDR3, as DNA: TGTGCCAGCAGTTACCCGGATCTAGCGGGAGGGCCGGAGACCCAGTACTTC. It translates to CASSYPDLAGGPETQYF.

The J gene is TRBJ2-7, the V gene TRBV18, with D maybe TRBD1 (6 bases). This CDR3 is built from 13 residues. V was clipped by 10 bases and J by 6 bases, with 19 bases between them. CDR1 is KGHSH and CDR2 is LQKENI in the germline V gene. The CDR3 sequence is CATASGHSGEQYF. The CDR3 DNA sequence: TGTGCCACCGCCTCGGGACATTCCGGCGAGCAGTACTTC.

The chain combines TRBV7-3 with TRBJ2-2; D ambiguous. Looked up from germline, CDR1 is SGHTA and CDR2 is FQGTGA. V was shortened by 5 bases and J by 7 bases, with 14 bases between the two germline ends. This CDR3 has 14 amino acids. The CDR3, as DNA: TGTGCCAGCAGCCGGGCCAGAGGTAGCGGGGAGCTGTTTTTT. Translated: CASSRARGSGELFF.

This sequence joins TRBV4-1 and TRBJ2-1; the D gene is possibly TRBD1 (6 bases). This CDR3 contains 15 residues. The germline CDR1 and CDR2 sequences are MGHRA and YSYEKL. V gave up 4 bases and J gave up 9 bases, with 19 bases separating them. CDR3 DNA sequence: TGCGCCAGCAGCCCCTGGACCGGTCTAGGGGGTGAGCAGTTCTTC. It encodes CASSPWTGLGGEQFF.

The rearrangement joins TRBV13 to TRBJ2-3; 10 nucleotides align to TRBD2. Germline assignment: CDR1 PRHDT and CDR2 FYEKMQ (reference sequence). Trimming took 3 bases from V and 5 from J; bases not matched to a gene: 5. This CDR3 has 15 amino acids. The CDR3 here is CASSFRSSGRDTQYF. The CDR3 nucleotides read TGTGCCAGCAGCTTTCGATCTAGCGGGAGAGATACGCAGTATTTT. Drawing the rest from reference TRBV13 and TRBJ2-3, the complete variable domain is AAGVIQSPRHLIKEKRETATLKCYPIPRHDTVYWYQQGPGQDPQFLISFYEKMQSDKGSIPDRFSAQQFSDYHSELNMSSLELGDSALYFCASSFRSSGRDTQYFGPGTRLTVL.

This chain joins TRBV12-3 or TRBV12-4 and TRBJ2-7, with D possibly TRBD1 on 6 matching bases. With 5 bases removed from V and 2 bases from J, the gap between germline ends came to 19 bases. The CDR3 has 16 residues. The CDR3 bases are TGTGCCAGCAGTCCGGAACTGGGACAAGGACCCTACGAGCAGTACTTC. Residues: CASSPELGQGPYEQYF.

The chain employs TRBV20-1 and TRBJ2-1; no definite D call. CDR1 is DFQATT and CDR2 is SNEGSKA in the germline V gene (reference sequence). Trimming cost V 3 bases and J 7 bases, with 10 bases left between them. The CDR3 contains 12 residues. The CDR3 sequence: CSARDAGNEQFF. The CDR3 nucleotides read TGCAGTGCTAGGGACGCCGGAAATGAGCAGTTCTTC.

This chain joins TRBV4-3 and TRBJ1-6; no clear D. Trimming removed 0 bases at V and 0 bases at J, with 9 bases between. This CDR3 contains 17 residues. CDR1 LGHNA and CDR2 YSLEER come from the germline V gene. The CDR3: CASSQDFTGSYNSPLHF. For the CDR3, the DNA is TGCGCCAGCAGCCAAGATTTTACTGGCTCCTATAATTCACCCCTCCACTTT.

The rearrangement links TRBV7-8 to TRBJ2-3; D assignment may be TRBD1 or TRBD2 (6 bases each). The CDR3 sequence is 15 residues long. V lost 2 bases to trimming and J lost 2 bases, with 11 bases between them. The germline gives CDR1 SGHVS, CDR2 FQNEAQ. Written as DNA, the CDR3 is TGTGCCAGCAGCTTACCGTGGGGGGCCACAGATACGCAGTATTTT. It is translated as CASSLPWGATDTQYF.

This clonotype was found a few times. V gene TRBV6-6 combines with J gene TRBJ2-4, with a tentative D call TRBD1 (6 bases). CDR1 MNHNY and CDR2 SVGAGI come from the germline V gene (reference sequence). The CDR3 spans 16 residues. V was clipped by 5 bases and J by 0 bases, with 14 bases between them. CDR3 sequence (DNA): TGTGCCAGCAGTCAAGGGACATTTATAGCCAAAAACATTCAGTACTTC. Translated, it gives CASSQGTFIAKNIQYF.

This clonotype has only a few counts. The V gene is TRBV7-2, the J gene TRBJ2-1, with D possibly matching TRBD1 (5 bases). Germline CDR1 and CDR2: SGHTA and FQGNSA. The germline V and J ends were trimmed by 5 bases and 5 bases, with 13 bases remaining between them. This CDR3 has 14 amino acids. The CDR3 is CASSPSTANNEQFF. DNA of the CDR3: TGTGCCAGCAGCCCCTCGACAGCGAACAATGAGCAGTTCTTC.